The sequence of this TCR beta chain was determined in a study of Tregs in tolerant kidney transplant recipients. Findings and limits, study-wide: Validation in larger populations is needed because few patients were studied.

This clone has just a few counts. The antigen is not known. The repertoire was sequenced with immunoSEQ multiplex PCR; TCRdb's copy has only in-frame clones and lacks some. The repertoire holds 90,000 to 130,000 clones, with 90% as singletons. Unstimulated Tregs (CD4+CD25+CD127-) and CD4+CD25- non-Tregs were sorted from PBMCs. The CDR3 runs 14 residues. Germline CDR1 reads SGHRS; CDR2 reads YFSETQ. V lost 0 bases and J lost 8, with 9 bases in between. The chain carries TRBV5-1 and TRBJ1-6; D is possibly TRBD1 (5 bases). The input for sequencing was CD4+ T cells from blood, taken before the transplant. This receptor was taken from a human donor who received a combined kidney and bone marrow transplant. CDR3 nucleotide sequence: TGCGCCAGCAGCTTGGAGGGAGGGGATTCACCCCTCCACTTT. The encoded protein is CASSLEGGDSPLHF.